This T cell receptor beta chain was sequenced during a study of blood T cell repertoires in COVID-19 (dated by TCRdb to between 2020 and 2021). In terms of the full investigation: Samples from collaborators originated in the United States, Italy and Spain and spanned both the acute and convalescent phases of COVID-19. The material from the prospective study consisted of cDNA or gDNA derived from T cells, B-cell-depleted T cells, or PBMCs. The dataset comprised deeply sampled blood TCRbeta repertoires from subjects exposed to, actively infected with, or recovered from COVID-19. The repertoires were released in a freely available public database meant as a resource for research on the immune response to SARS-CoV-2. Samples were obtained from the ongoing ImmuneRACE study (first 160 participants) and from some 1,200 subjects provided by 6 global collaborators. A de-identified subject ID, COVID-19 status, age in years and sex were almost always included in the sample metadata. Where available, HLA class I and class II types were obtained from metadata supplied by the sample provider rather than from assay-based typing. Study-wide findings and limitations: The quantity of clinical and demographic metadata differed by source and by participant and was supplied without curation.

Participants in the prospective study were aged roughly 18 to 89 years, lived in some 24 United States geographic areas, and enrolled through a virtual design. In the prospective study, cohorts were assigned on the basis of participant-reported clinical history obtained from a screening survey and a study questionnaire. For ImmuneRACE Cohort 3, a participant was defined as recovered based on two consecutive negative NP/OP PCR tests, clearance by a healthcare professional, or resolution of symptoms. In the prospective study, mobile phlebotomists collected whole blood, serum and a nasopharyngeal or oropharyngeal swab from each participant. Over an approximately 2-month period, participants in the prospective study had the option of providing additional blood draws and questionnaires. Blood samples from the prospective study were shipped frozen or at room temperature prior to DNA extraction. With respect to this clone: Its antigen has not been determined. Base qualities are not recorded, but no much larger clone differs from it by a single base.

From a lookup of the germline V gene, CDR1 and CDR2 are SGHRS and YFSETQ. Ends trimmed: V by 0 bases, J by 7 bases; bases unmatched to a gene: 0. Spanning cysteine to phenylalanine, the CDR3 consists of 14 amino acids. The DNA shown is the 42-base CDR3, in frame from base 1. The immunoSEQ Assay, a bias-controlled multiplex PCR, was used to amplify TCRbeta CDR3 regions from genomic DNA. Regarding the original processing steps: Within the assay, amplification of reference gene primers was used to estimate how many nucleated cells each sample contained. To quantify the absolute abundance of each unique TCRbeta CDR3 rearrangement, sequence reads were collapsed and filtered. For each sample, productive Simpson clonality was calculated as the square root of Simpson's diversity index across productive rearrangements. What TCRdb holds here is the immuneACCESS table cut down to in-frame rearrangements. Part of the clones is not present; checked against another copy, under half of the missing clones reflect an unresolved V gene, and the others are unexplained. V, J and clone size are those of that table, while D and trimming were read from the DNA. In all, the sample holds about 130,000 clones, and around 80% of those were seen once. The biggest ten clones account for around 5.5% of the sample.

The chain couples TRBV5-1 to TRBJ1-6, with 8 bases matching TRBD1. What was sequenced was PBMCs or T cells enriched from blood (not recorded which). The clonotype originates from a woman aged 45-60 years who had recovered from COVID-19. The CDR3 protein sequence reads: CASSLGTGNSPLHF. The DNA sequence is given as TGCGCCAGCAGCTTGGGGACAGGGAATTCACCCCTCCACTTT.